This T cell receptor (beta chain) came from a study of blood T cell repertoires in COVID-19 (dated by TCRdb to 2020 to 2021). Describing the broader study: Samples from collaborators originated in the United States, Italy and Spain and spanned both the acute and convalescent phases of COVID-19. Subjects who had been exposed to COVID-19, were actively infected with it, or had recovered from it provided the deeply sampled blood TCRbeta repertoires that made up the dataset. The samples were drawn from two sources: the first 160 participants of the ongoing ImmuneRACE study, and 1,254 subjects contributed by 6 global collaborators. The prospective study material was composed of cDNA or gDNA derived from T cells, B-cell-depleted T cells, or PBMCs. Nearly every sample came with metadata listing a de-identified subject ID, COVID-19 status, age in years and sex. Where HLA class I and class II types were available, the types were taken from metadata supplied by the sample provider, not from assay-based typing. The repertoires were released in a freely available public database meant as a resource for research on the immune response to SARS-CoV-2. Results and caveats for the whole study, not just this receptor: How much clinical and demographic metadata was included differed by source and by participant, and the metadata was provided uncurated.

V is clipped by 0 bases and J by 2 bases, and the sequence between their germline boundaries is 14 bases long. Inclusive of the bounding cysteine and phenylalanine, the CDR3 is 17 residues long. Only the CDR3 DNA is retained, 51 bases long and in frame from the first base. The germline V gene (reference sequence) provides CDR1 MNHEY and CDR2 SMNVEV. The immunoSEQ Assay, a bias-controlled multiplex PCR, was used to amplify TCRbeta CDR3 regions from genomic DNA. Per the source publication's procedure: Nucleated cell counts per sample were estimated from amplification of reference gene primers within the assay. To quantify the absolute abundance of each unique TCRbeta CDR3 rearrangement, sequence reads were collapsed and filtered. For each sample, productive Simpson clonality was calculated as the square root of Simpson's diversity index over productive rearrangements. TCRdb re-hosts the immuneACCESS table, in-frame sequences only. Its copies lack some clones; in the studies checked, an unresolved V gene accounts for under half of them, and the cause for the rest is not known. The DNA gave D and trimming, while V, J and clone size come from that table. This sample gives approximately 280,000 clones in total; around 85% of them show up just once. The top ten hold roughly 2.1% of the sample.

Of note for this clone: Which antigen it targets is not known. No qualities accompany the bases; no much larger clone lies one base away.

Another Seattle source contributed samples from volunteer blood donors who had recovered from COVID-19. Collaborating institutions collected whole blood in K2EDTA tubes following their own protocols. Collaborator samples were shipped for TCRbeta analysis as frozen whole blood, isolated PBMCs, or DNA extracted from either sample type. The rearrangement combines TRBV27 with TRBJ2-1; tentative D gene TRBD2, with 6 bases matching. The sample consisted of peripheral blood. This sequence originates from a young woman who had recovered from COVID-19. CDR3 sequence: CASSLSLGVAAYNEQFF. The DNA sequence reads TGTGCCAGCAGTTTATCGCTCGGGGTAGCGGCCTACAATGAGCAGTTCTTC.